This paragraph reports one T cell receptor (beta chain). As yet, its antigen is unknown. Being one base from a much bigger clone, this may be a read error. These data originate in a study of CD8+ T cells in alopecia areata. Overall study context: Treated patients swallowed 5 to 10 mg of oral tofacitinib twice daily. Tofacitinib administration persisted for 6 to 18 months, succeeded by 6 months off drug. Findings of the study overall: Lesional scalp, notably in alopecia totalis/universalis, had clonality above that of normal scalp.

Investigators isolated RNA and reverse transcribed it into cDNA to act as the sequencing template. Sequencing was performed with immunoSEQ multiplex PCR; in TCRdb, only in-frame clones are kept and a portion is missing. The table shows about 200,000 clones, with more than 45% occurring only once. Sorted out of PBMCs were CD4+ T cells and CD8+ T cells. Germline V gene sequence: CDR1 SGHTA, CDR2 FQGNSA. This CDR3 has 11 residues. Trimming left V 4 bases short and J 2 bases short, with 1 base between. The TCR sequence derives from a human donor with alopecia areata. Sample: CD4+ T cells sorted from blood, taken at week 0. J is TRBJ2-3 and V is TRBV7-2; no clear D gene. CDR3 sequence (DNA): TGTGCCAGCAGCTCCACAGATACGCAGTATTTT. Encoded protein: CASSSTDTQYF.